The 3 T cell receptor beta chains below come from one sample, sequenced in a study of CD8+ T cells in alopecia areata. Extraction and reverse transcription of RNA yielded cDNA as the sequencing template. The method was immunoSEQ multiplex PCR; TCRdb's version includes in-frame clones alone and lacks a portion of them. The top ten hold 9% to 15% of the sample, which has around 100,000 clones, around 53% seen once. Treatment defined: oral pan-JAK inhibitor, 5-10 mg twice daily. Source: CD8+ T cells sorted from blood, taken at week 24, from a patient treated with tofacitinib. The source is a human donor with alopecia areata.

This clone showed up just a few times. The rearrangement uses TRBV7-9 and TRBJ2-3; 8 bases match TRBD1. The CDR3 runs to 15 residues. The ends lost 5 bases at V and 2 bases at J; junction bases unmatched: 6. The germline V gene encodes CDR1 SEHNR and CDR2 FQNEAQ (reference sequence). CDR3: CASSPWTGTTDTQYF. CDR3 coding DNA: TGTGCCAGCAGCCCGTGGACAGGGACCACAGATACGCAGTATTTT.

The V gene is TRBV30, the J gene TRBJ2-7, with D unclear. The CDR3 loop spans 13 amino acids. Per germline, CDR1 GTSNPN and CDR2 SVGIG (reference sequence). V was pared by 0 bases and J by 6 bases, with 12 bases between. The CDR3 is CAWSVDSLSEQYF. CDR3 bases: TGTGCCTGGAGTGTGGATAGCCTCAGCGAGCAGTACTTC.

This chain links TRBV6-5 with TRBJ2-7; no firm D call. Trimming pared 6 bases from V and 4 bases from J, leaving 16 bases between. The germline CDR1 and CDR2 sequences are MNHEY and SVGAGI. This CDR3 contains 14 residues. CDR3 nucleotides: TGTGCCAGCAGCATCCTAGGACGGTCTTACGAGCAGTACTTC. Translated, it gives CASSILGRSYEQYF.